The entry below describes one T cell receptor (beta chain). Seattle cases were enrolled at active infection and followed longitudinally. Germline CDR1 and CDR2: MNHNY and SVGAGI (reference sequence). V lost 0 bases to trimming and J lost 4 bases, with 9 bases between them. This CDR3 is built from 14 residues. The entry originates in a study of blood T cell repertoires in COVID-19. In the study overall: Researchers got acute and convalescent COVID-19 samples from the United States, Italy and Spain. Sources were T cells, B-cell-depleted T cells, or PBMCs; the material itself was cDNA or gDNA.

Under the authors' procedure: Nucleated cell counts were estimated from reference gene primer amplification. Repertoires were generated with immunoSEQ multiplex PCR, while TCRdb's copy carries only in-frame clones and drops some. The V and J calls and the clone size are those of that table, but D and trimming were determined from the DNA. The data contain 410,000 or so clones, about 89% of them seen just once; the ten biggest clones take up 1.5% to 1.7%. This receptor was obtained from a woman between 40 and 55 years old with COVID-19, enrolled during active disease. The sample was peripheral blood. The chain joins TRBV6-6 to TRBJ1-1; D call uncertain. The CDR3 protein is CASSYSGLSTEAFF. The DNA for the CDR3 is TGTGCCAGCAGTTACTCGGGCCTAAGCACTGAAGCTTTCTTT.